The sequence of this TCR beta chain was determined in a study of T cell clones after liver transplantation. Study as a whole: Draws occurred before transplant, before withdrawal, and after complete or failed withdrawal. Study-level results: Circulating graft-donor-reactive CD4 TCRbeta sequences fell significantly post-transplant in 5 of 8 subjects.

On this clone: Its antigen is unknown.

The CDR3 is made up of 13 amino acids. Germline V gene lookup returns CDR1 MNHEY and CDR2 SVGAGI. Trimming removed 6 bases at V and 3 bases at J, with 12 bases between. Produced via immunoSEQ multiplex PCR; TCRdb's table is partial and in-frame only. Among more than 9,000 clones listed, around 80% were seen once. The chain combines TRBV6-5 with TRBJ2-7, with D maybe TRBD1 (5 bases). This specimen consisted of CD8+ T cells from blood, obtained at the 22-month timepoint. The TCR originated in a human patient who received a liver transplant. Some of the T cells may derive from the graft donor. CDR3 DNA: TGTGCCAGCAGCCCCGGACAAATCTACGAGCAGTACTTC. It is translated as CASSPGQIYEQYF.